The TCR beta chain under discussion was sequenced for a study of graft-versus-host responses after intestinal transplantation. Study background: Anti-thymocyte globulin induction preceded three to four years of tacrolimus and steroid maintenance in all recipients. The study's findings and limits: Maximum circulating GvH clone levels tracked with early post-transplant HvG decreases. In recipient marrow, GvH clones were found, and some appeared first in ileum or blood.

A note on this clone: Its specificity is not known.

Sequencing used immunoSEQ multiplex PCR; TCRdb keeps in-frame clones, though not all of them. The sample has about 89,000 clones, roughly 92% seen once; the top ten hold 0.3% to 0.35%. The V end was cut by 9 bases, the J end by 4 bases, with 14 bases between. The CDR3 contains 13 residues. From germline, CDR1 is SGHAT and CDR2 FQDESV (reference sequence). This receptor was obtained from a human donor who received an intestinal transplant. V and J are TRBV11-1 and TRBJ2-3; TRBD2 is a possible D gene (6 bases). Sequences were derived from unstimulated CD4+ T cells sorted from spleen or lymph node cells, sampled before intestinal transplant. CDR3 DNA: TGTGCCAGTACACTAGCTCGCGCAGATACGCAGTATTTT. This codes for CASTLARADTQYF.